This T cell receptor beta chain was recovered during a study of blood T cell repertoires in COVID-19. For the study at large: Sources were T cells, B-cell-depleted T cells, or PBMCs; the material itself was cDNA or gDNA.

Generated by immunoSEQ multiplex PCR, the TCRdb table keeps only in-frame clones and is missing some. The table includes around 160,000 clones, 75% to 90% detected once. This clone is a singleton in its sample. The CDR3 is 13 amino acids. Trimming removed 9 bases from V and 5 bases from J, with 15 bases in between. CDR1 is ENHRY and CDR2 is SYGVKD in the germline V gene. The Seattle patients, enrolled during active infection, were followed longitudinally. The rearrangement links TRBV10-3 to TRBJ2-3, with TRBD1 as a possible D gene (6 bases). The clonotype comes from a man between 18 and 29 years old with COVID-19, enrolled during active disease. The sequenced material came from peripheral blood. The CDR3, as DNA: TGTGCCATACAACAGGGCGTCGGAGATACGCAGTATTTT. Its translation: CAIQQGVGDTQYF.